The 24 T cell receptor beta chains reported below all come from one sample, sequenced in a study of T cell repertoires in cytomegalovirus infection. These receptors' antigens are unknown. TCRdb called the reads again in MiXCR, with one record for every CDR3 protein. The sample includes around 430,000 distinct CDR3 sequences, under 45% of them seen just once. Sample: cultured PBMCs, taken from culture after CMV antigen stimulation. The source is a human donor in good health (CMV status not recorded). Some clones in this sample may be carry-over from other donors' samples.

CDR3 coding DNA: TGTGCCAGCAGCCCCGGGACACTGACCAGCACAGATACGCAGTATTTT. Protein sequence: CASSPGTLTSTDTQYF. The chain carries TRBV12-3 or TRBV12-4 and TRBJ2-3, with D possibly matching TRBD1 (6 bases). The CDR3 is 16 amino acids. The germline V and J ends were trimmed by 6 bases and 0 bases, with 16 bases remaining between them.

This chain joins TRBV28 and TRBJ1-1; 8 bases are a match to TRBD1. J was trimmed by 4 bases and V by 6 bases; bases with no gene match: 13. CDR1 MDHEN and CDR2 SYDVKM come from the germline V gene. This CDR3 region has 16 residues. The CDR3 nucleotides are TGTGCCAGCAGCCCATGGAGGACAGGGCGGAGCACTGAAGCTTTCTTT. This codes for CASSPWRTGRSTEAFF. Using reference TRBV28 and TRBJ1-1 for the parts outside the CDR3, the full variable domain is DVKVTQSSRYLVKRTGEKVFLECVQDMDHENMFWYRQDPGLGLRLIYFSYDVKMKEKGDIPEGYSVSREKKERFSLILESASTNQTSMYLCASSPWRTGRSTEAFFGQGTRLTVV.

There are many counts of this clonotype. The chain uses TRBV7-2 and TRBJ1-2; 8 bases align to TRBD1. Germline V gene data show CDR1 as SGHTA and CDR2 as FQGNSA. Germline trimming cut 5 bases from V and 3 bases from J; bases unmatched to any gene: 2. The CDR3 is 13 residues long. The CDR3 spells CASSDRGDYGYTF. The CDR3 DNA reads TGTGCCAGCAGCGACAGGGGTGACTATGGCTACACCTTC.

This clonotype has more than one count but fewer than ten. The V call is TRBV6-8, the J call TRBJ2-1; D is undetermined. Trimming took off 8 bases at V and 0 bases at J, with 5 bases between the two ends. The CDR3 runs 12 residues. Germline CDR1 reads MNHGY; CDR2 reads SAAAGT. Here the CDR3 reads CASLSSYNEQFF. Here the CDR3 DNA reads TGTGCCAGCCTAAGCTCCTACAATGAGCAGTTCTTC.

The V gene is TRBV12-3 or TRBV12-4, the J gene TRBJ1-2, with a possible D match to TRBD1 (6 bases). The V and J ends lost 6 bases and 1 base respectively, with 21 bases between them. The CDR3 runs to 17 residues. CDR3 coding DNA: TGTGCCAGCAGAAGGGGGGGTAGTTCCCCTATTAACTATGGCTACACCTTC. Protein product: CASRRGGSSPINYGYTF.

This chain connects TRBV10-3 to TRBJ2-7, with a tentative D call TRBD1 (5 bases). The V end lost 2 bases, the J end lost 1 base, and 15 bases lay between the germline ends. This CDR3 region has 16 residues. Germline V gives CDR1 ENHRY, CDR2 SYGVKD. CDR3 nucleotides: TGTGCCATCAGTGAGCATGGGGCTTCACGATCCTACGAGCAGTACTTC. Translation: CAISEHGASRSYEQYF.

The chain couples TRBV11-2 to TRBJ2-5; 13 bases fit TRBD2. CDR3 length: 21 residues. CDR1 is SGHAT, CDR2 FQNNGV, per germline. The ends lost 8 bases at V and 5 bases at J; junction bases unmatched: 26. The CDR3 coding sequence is TGTGCCAGCTCACGGACTAGCGGGAGCCTTGGGGTGGGAACTTTAGCGGAGACCCAGTACTTC. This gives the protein CASSRTSGSLGVGTLAETQYF. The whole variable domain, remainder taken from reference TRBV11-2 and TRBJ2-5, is EAGVAQSPRYKIIEKRQSVAFWCNPISGHATLYWYQQILGQGPKLLIQFQNNGVVDDSQLPKDRFSAERLKGVDSTLKIQPAKLEDSAVYLCASSRTSGSLGVGTLAETQYFGPGTRLLVL.

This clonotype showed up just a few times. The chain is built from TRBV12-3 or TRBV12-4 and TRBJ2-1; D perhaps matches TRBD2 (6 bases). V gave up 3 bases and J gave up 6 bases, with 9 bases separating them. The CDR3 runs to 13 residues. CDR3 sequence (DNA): TGTGCCAGCAGTTTCCAGGGAGGCAATGAGCAGTTCTTC. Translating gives CASSFQGGNEQFF.

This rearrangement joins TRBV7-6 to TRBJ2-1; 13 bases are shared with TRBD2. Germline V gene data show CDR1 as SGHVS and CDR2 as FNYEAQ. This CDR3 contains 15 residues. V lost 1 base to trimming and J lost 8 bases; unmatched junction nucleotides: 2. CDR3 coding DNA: TGTGCCAGCAGCTTAGGGACTAGCGGGAGTGATGAGCAGTTCTTC. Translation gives CASSLGTSGSDEQFF.

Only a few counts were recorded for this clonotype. The CDR3 is CASSLDPWGPDSPLHF. CDR3 coding DNA: TGTGCCAGCAGTTTAGACCCTTGGGGGCCAGATTCACCCCTCCACTTT. This rearrangement joins TRBV28 to TRBJ1-6, with D tentatively TRBD1 (6 bases). The V end lost 2 bases, the J end lost 8 bases, and 16 bases lay between the germline ends. The CDR3 runs to 16 residues. CDR1 MDHEN and CDR2 SYDVKM come from the germline V gene.

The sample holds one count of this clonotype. The CDR3 protein is CASSFRTSGRDEQFF. The DNA of the CDR3 is TGTGCCAGCAGTTTTAGGACTAGCGGGAGAGATGAGCAGTTCTTC. This sequence joins TRBV12-3 or TRBV12-4 and TRBJ2-1; 13 positions agree with TRBD2. Trimming at V came to 3 bases and at J to 8 bases, leaving 4 bases not matched to a gene. This CDR3 spans 15 amino acids.

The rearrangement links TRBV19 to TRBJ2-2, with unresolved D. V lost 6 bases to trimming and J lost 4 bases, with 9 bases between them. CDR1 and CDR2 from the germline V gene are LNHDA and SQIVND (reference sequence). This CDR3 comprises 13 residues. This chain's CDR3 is CASRRHGTGELFF. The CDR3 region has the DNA TGTGCCAGTAGGCGACACGGCACCGGGGAGCTGTTTTTT. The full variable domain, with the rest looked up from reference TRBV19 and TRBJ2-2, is DGGITQSPKYLFRKEGQNVTLSCEQNLNHDAMYWYRQDPGQGLRLIYYSQIVNDFQKGDIAEGYSVSREKKESFPLTVTSAQKNPTAFYLCASRRHGTGELFFGEGSRLTVL.

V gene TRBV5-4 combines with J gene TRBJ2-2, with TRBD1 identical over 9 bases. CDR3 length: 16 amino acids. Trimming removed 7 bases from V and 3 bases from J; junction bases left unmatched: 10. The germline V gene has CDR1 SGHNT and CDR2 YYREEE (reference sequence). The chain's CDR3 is CASGNRQGGDTGELFF. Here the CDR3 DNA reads TGTGCCAGCGGCAACCGACAGGGGGGGGACACCGGGGAGCTGTTTTTT.

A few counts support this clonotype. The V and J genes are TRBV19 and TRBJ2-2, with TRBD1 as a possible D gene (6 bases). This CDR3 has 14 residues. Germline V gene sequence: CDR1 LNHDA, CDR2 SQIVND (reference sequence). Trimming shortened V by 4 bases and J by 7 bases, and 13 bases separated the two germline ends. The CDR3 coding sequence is TGTGCCAGTAGTACCCGGGGACACTTCGGGGAGCTGTTTTTT. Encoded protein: CASSTRGHFGELFF.

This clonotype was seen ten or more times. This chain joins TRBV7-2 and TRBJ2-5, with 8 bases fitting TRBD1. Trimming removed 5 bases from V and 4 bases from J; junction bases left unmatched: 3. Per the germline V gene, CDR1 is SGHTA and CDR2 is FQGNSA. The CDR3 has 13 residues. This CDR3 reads CASSPTGGETQYF. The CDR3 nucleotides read TGTGCCAGCAGCCCAACAGGGGGAGAGACCCAGTACTTC.

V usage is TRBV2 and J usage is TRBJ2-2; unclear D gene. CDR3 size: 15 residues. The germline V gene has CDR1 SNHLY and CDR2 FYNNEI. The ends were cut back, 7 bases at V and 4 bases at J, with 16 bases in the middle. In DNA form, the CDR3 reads TGTGCCAGCATAAGAGACGGCTGGGGCACCGGGGAGCTGTTTTTT. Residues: CASIRDGWGTGELFF.

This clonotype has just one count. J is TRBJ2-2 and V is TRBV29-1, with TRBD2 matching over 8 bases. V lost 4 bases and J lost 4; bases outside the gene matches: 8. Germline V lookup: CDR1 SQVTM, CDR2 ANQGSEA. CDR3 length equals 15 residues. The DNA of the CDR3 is TGCAGCGTTGCCGGGAGGGCCTTATCCACCGGGGAGCTGTTTTTT. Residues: CSVAGRALSTGELFF.

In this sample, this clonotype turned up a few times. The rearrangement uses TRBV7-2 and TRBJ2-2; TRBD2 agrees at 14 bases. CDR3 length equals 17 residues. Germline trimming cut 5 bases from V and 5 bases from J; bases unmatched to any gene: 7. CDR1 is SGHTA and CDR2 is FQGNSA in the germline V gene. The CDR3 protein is CASSVTSGGAWTGELFF. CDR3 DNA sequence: TGTGCCAGCAGCGTGACTAGCGGGGGGGCATGGACCGGGGAGCTGTTTTTT.

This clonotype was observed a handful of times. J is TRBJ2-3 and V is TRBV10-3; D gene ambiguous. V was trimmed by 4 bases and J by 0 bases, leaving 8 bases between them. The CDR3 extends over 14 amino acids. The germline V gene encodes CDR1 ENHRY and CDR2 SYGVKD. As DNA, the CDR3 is TGTGCCATCAGTGTGACACTCAGCACAGATACGCAGTATTTT. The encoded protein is CAISVTLSTDTQYF.

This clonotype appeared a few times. CDR3 protein: CAISALAGGNGEQFF. The CDR3 DNA follows: TGTGCCATCAGTGCGTTAGCGGGAGGGAACGGTGAGCAGTTCTTC. The J gene is TRBJ2-1, the V gene TRBV10-3, with 11 bases lining up with TRBD2. CDR3 length equals 15 residues. V was pared by 4 bases and J by 9 bases, with 8 bases of the junction left unmatched. Germline V CDR1 and CDR2: ENHRY, SYGVKD.

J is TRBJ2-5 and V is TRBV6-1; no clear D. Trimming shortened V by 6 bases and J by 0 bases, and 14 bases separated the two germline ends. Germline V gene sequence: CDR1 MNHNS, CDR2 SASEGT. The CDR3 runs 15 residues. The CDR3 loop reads CASSPPSWYQETQYF. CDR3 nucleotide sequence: TGTGCCAGCAGCCCCCCCTCATGGTACCAAGAGACCCAGTACTTC.

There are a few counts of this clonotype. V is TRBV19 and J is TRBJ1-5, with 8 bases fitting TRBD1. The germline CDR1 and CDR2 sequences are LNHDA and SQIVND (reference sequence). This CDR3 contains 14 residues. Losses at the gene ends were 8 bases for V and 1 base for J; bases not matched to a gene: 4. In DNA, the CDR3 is TGTGCCAGTCAGGGACAGGTGAGCAATCAGCCCCAGCATTTT. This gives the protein CASQGQVSNQPQHF.

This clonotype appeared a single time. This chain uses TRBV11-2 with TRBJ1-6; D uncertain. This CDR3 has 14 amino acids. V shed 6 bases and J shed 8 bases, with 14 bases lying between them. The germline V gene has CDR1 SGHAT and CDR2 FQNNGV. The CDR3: CASRVLGMYSPLHF. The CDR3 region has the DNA TGTGCCAGCAGGGTACTCGGGATGTATTCACCCCTCCACTTT. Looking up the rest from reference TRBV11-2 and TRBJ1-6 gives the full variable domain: EAGVAQSPRYKIIEKRQSVAFWCNPISGHATLYWYQQILGQGPKLLIQFQNNGVVDDSQLPKDRFSAERLKGVDSTLKIQPAKLEDSAVYLCASRVLGMYSPLHFGNGTRLTVT.

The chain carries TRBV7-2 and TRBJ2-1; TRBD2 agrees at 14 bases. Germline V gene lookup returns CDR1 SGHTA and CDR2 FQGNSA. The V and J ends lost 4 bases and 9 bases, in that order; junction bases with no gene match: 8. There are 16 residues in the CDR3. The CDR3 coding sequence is TGTGCCAGCAGCTCCCTGTCGACTAGCGGGAGGGGTGAGCAGTTCTTC. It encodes CASSSLSTSGRGEQFF.